Each of the 32 T cell receptor beta chains below was sequenced from the same sample in a study of T cell repertoires in cytomegalovirus infection. TCRdb called the reads again in MiXCR, with one record for every CDR3 protein. The sample holds around 630,000 distinct CDR3 sequences, 24% seen once. The sequenced sample was CD8+ T cells from PBMCs. The receptor source for this set is a human donor in good health (CMV status not recorded). Some clones in this sample may be carry-over from other donors' samples.

The CDR3 DNA reads as TGTGCCAGCAGTCCGACAGGGGTCCCTCCTTACGAGCAGTACGTC. Protein sequence: CASSPTGVPPYEQYV. The chain combines TRBV28 with TRBJ2-7, with TRBD1 identical over 8 bases. Trimming at V came to 5 bases and at J to 4 bases, leaving 10 bases not matched to a gene. Per germline, CDR1 MDHEN and CDR2 SYDVKM. CDR3 length equals 15 residues.

This clonotype was counted a few times. The chain employs TRBV6-5 and TRBJ2-3; D is unclear. Germline assignment: CDR1 MNHEY and CDR2 SVGAGI. V shed 6 bases and J shed 6 bases, with 22 bases lying between them. The CDR3 contains 16 residues. CDR3 amino acids: CASSPGTILERDTQYF. The CDR3 DNA reads as TGTGCCAGCAGCCCTGGTACAATCCTAGAAAGGGATACGCAGTATTTT.

The sample holds many counts of this clonotype. The gene calls are TRBV7-2 and TRBJ1-2, with D possibly matching TRBD1 (5 bases). The CDR3 runs to 12 residues. CDR1 is SGHTA and CDR2 is FQGNSA in the germline V gene. The V end lost 10 bases, the J end lost 7 bases, and 16 bases lay between the germline ends. DNA of the CDR3: TGTGCCACCCCGGGGAGGGACGCTGGCTACACCTTC. Its translation: CATPGRDAGYTF.

The chain is built from TRBV5-6 and TRBJ1-1; no reliable D call. V was shortened by 5 bases and J by 0 bases, with 8 bases between the two germline ends. The CDR3 consists of 13 residues. The germline CDR1 and CDR2 sequences are SGHDT and YYEEEE. CDR3 sequence reads: CASRSGMNTEAFF. The DNA of the CDR3 is TGTGCCAGCAGAAGCGGTATGAACACTGAAGCTTTCTTT.

This clonotype was seen only a few times. V is TRBV12-3 or TRBV12-4 and J is TRBJ1-1, with TRBD1 matching over 7 bases. After removal of 2 bases from V and 0 bases from J, the junction contained 9 bases not matched to a gene. CDR3 length: 17 residues. DNA for the CDR3: TGTGCCAGCAGTTTAACACCAGGGGGATGGATGAACACTGAAGCTTTCTTT. Protein: CASSLTPGGWMNTEAFF.

This clonotype was counted a few times. The chain joins TRBV7-2 to TRBJ2-2; D is ambiguous. CDR3 length: 15 residues. V lost 5 bases and J lost 3, with 13 bases in between. Germline CDR1 SGHTA, CDR2 FQGNSA. CDR3: CASSPTIGYTGELFF. CDR3 nucleotides: TGTGCCAGCAGCCCCACGATCGGGTACACCGGGGAGCTGTTTTTT.

With respect to this clonotype: A much larger clone sits a single nucleotide away, making a read error possible. V usage is TRBV7-1 and J usage is TRBJ1-6; TRBD1 agrees at 7 bases. TRBV7-1 is marked as an open reading frame, function uncertain. V lost 7 bases and J lost 10; bases outside the gene matches: 13. This CDR3 has 15 amino acids. CDR3 coding DNA: TGTGCCAGCACCATCGGGACAGTCAGGACCTCACCCCTCCACTTT. Encoded protein: CASTIGTVRTSPLHF.

The chain combines TRBV6-5 with TRBJ2-6, with no clear D. Germline V gene sequence: CDR1 MNHEY, CDR2 SVGAGI. The CDR3 runs 15 residues. V was pared by 1 base and J by 0 bases, with 4 bases between. CDR3 sequence reads: CASSYFVSGANVLTF. The CDR3 DNA sequence: TGTGCCAGCAGTTACTTTGTCTCTGGGGCCAACGTCCTGACTTTC.

This clonotype was found many times. The chain uses TRBV28 and TRBJ1-1; TRBD1 is a possible D gene (6 bases). V lost 1 base and J 5 bases, leaving 11 bases between the germline ends. Germline lookup yields CDR1 MDHEN and CDR2 SYDVKM. The CDR3 sequence is 14 residues long. The CDR3 DNA follows: TGTGCCAGCAGTTTATACAGGGAGGCTACTGAAGCTTTCTTT. This translates into CASSLYREATEAFF.

This clonotype was counted ten times or more. The chain links TRBV7-8 to TRBJ2-2; possible D gene TRBD1, 6 bases. CDR3 length: 15 amino acids. V was pared by 7 bases and J by 2 bases, with 14 bases between. Germline V CDR1 and CDR2: SGHVS, FQNEAQ. The CDR3 sequence is CASTLGTPNTGELFF. The CDR3 bases are TGTGCCAGCACCCTCGGGACACCAAACACCGGGGAGCTGTTTTTT.

This clonotype was recorded once. An end of the junction does not agree with germline; a read error may underlie this. V and J are TRBV12-3 or TRBV12-4 and TRBJ2-3; D unresolved. The CDR3 is 15 amino acids. Here the CDR3 DNA reads TGTGACAGCAGTTTGGGGTTGAGATACACAGATACGCAGTATTTT. It is translated as CDSSLGLRYTDTQYF.

The gene calls are TRBV5-1 and TRBJ1-2; weak D call: TRBD1 (6 bases). V shed 8 bases and J shed 10 bases, with 15 bases lying between them. The CDR3 covers 11 residues. Germline-derived CDR1 and CDR2 are SGHRS and YFSETQ. CDR3 nucleotide sequence: TGCGCCAGTACAGGGACCGGCGACTACACCTTC. Translating it yields CASTGTGDYTF.

This clonotype came up many times. The chain has TRBV4-3 and TRBJ1-1; the D is unclear. There are 14 residues in the CDR3. Germline CDR1 is LGHNA and CDR2 is YSLEER. The V end was cut by 0 bases, the J end by 0 bases, with 5 bases between. This CDR3 reads CASSQDSVNTEAFF. For the CDR3, the DNA is TGCGCCAGCAGCCAAGACAGTGTGAACACTGAAGCTTTCTTT.

This clonotype was detected a few times. The J gene is TRBJ1-5, the V gene TRBV2; D unresolved. The CDR3 length is 13 residues. V lost 1 base to trimming and J lost 7 bases, with 8 bases between them. Per germline, CDR1 SNHLY and CDR2 FYNNEI. CDR3 sequence reads: CASSEGRSQPQHF. Here the CDR3 DNA reads TGTGCCAGCAGTGAAGGGAGGAGCCAGCCCCAGCATTTT.

On this clonotype: A much bigger clone sits one base away, suggesting this may be a read error. The chain combines TRBV12-3 or TRBV12-4 with TRBJ2-3, with TRBD1 matching over 8 bases. The CDR3 consists of 15 residues. CDR3 sequence (DNA): TGTGCCAACAGTTTACTTGGACAGGGAGGAGATACGCAGTATTTT. It translates to CANSLLGQGGDTQYF.

This clonotype was found many times. The V call is TRBV27, the J call TRBJ2-7; D is perhaps TRBD1 or TRBD2 (5 bases each). The CDR3 is made up of 15 amino acids. V was pared by 6 bases and J by 2 bases, with 17 bases between. The germline gives CDR1 MNHEY, CDR2 SMNVEV (reference sequence). The CDR3 here is CASSYGTGFPYEQYF. The CDR3 DNA reads as TGTGCCAGCAGCTACGGGACGGGGTTCCCCTACGAGCAGTACTTC.

This chain links TRBV7-6 with TRBJ2-2; D call uncertain. CDR1 is SGHVS and CDR2 is FNYEAQ in the germline V gene. The CDR3 is 14 residues long. Trimming shortened V by 1 base and J by 6 bases, and 9 bases separated the two germline ends. CDR3 DNA: TGTGCCAGCAGCTTAGGAACCCCACCCGGGGAGCTGTTTTTT. It specifies CASSLGTPPGELFF.

In its sample, this clonotype was seen many times. The chain has TRBV7-8 and TRBJ1-3; D is undetermined. Germline V gives CDR1 SGHVS, CDR2 FQNEAQ. This CDR3 spans 14 amino acids. V was clipped by 3 bases and J by 0 bases, with 6 bases between them. CDR3 region: CASSFPLSGNTIYF. The CDR3 DNA follows: TGTGCCAGCAGCTTCCCACTCTCTGGAAACACCATATATTTT.

This clonotype was found a few times. The J gene is TRBJ1-2, the V gene TRBV6-2 or TRBV6-3, with D tentatively TRBD1 (6 bases). Trimming left V 2 bases short and J 0 bases short, with 10 bases between. This CDR3 has 15 residues. Looked up from germline, CDR1 is MNHEY and CDR2 is SVGEGT. Written as DNA, the CDR3 is TGTGCCAGCAGTTACCGTGGGACAACTAACTATGGCTACACCTTC. This sequence encodes CASSYRGTTNYGYTF.

The chain uses TRBV20-1 and TRBJ1-1; a possible D gene is TRBD1 (6 bases). V lost 6 bases to trimming and J lost 2 bases, with 13 bases between them. There are 13 residues in the CDR3. Germline loops: CDR1 DFQATT, CDR2 SNEGSKA (reference sequence). CDR3 protein: CSARTDFNTEAFF. The CDR3 DNA follows: TGCAGTGCCCGGACAGATTTCAACACTGAAGCTTTCTTT.

This sequence joins TRBV6-1 and TRBJ2-3; 7 bases match TRBD1. This CDR3 contains 17 residues. The V gene's germline CDR1 is MNHNS and CDR2 SASEGT. V lost 6 bases and J lost 5; bases outside the gene matches: 17. The CDR3 sequence is CASRPGTADRMGDTQYF. CDR3 DNA sequence: TGTGCCAGCAGGCCCGGGACAGCCGACCGTATGGGAGATACGCAGTATTTT.

The chain employs TRBV7-9 and TRBJ2-5; D ambiguous. Germline CDR1 SEHNR, CDR2 FQNEAQ (reference sequence). The CDR3 is 17 residues long. V was clipped by 4 bases and J by 2 bases, with 20 bases between them. As DNA, the CDR3 is TGTGCCAGCAGCTCCCTTCTGAAGGTGACATCACAAGAGACCCAGTACTTC. It is translated as CASSSLLKVTSQETQYF.

This chain connects TRBV19 to TRBJ1-5; the match to TRBD1 covers 9 bases. Germline V lookup: CDR1 LNHDA, CDR2 SQIVND (reference sequence). The CDR3 totals 14 residues. Losses at the gene ends were 1 base for V and 10 bases for J; bases not matched to a gene: 5. For the CDR3, the DNA is TGTGCCAGTAGTATAGGGGACAGGGCGAATCCCCAGCATTTT. Its translation: CASSIGDRANPQHF. Drawing the rest from reference TRBV19 and TRBJ1-5, the complete variable domain is DGGITQSPKYLFRKEGQNVTLSCEQNLNHDAMYWYRQDPGQGLRLIYYSQIVNDFQKGDIAEGYSVSREKKESFPLTVTSAQKNPTAFYLCASSIGDRANPQHFGDGTRLSIL.

This clonotype was seen a handful of times. The rearrangement links TRBV6-5 to TRBJ2-3; D is undetermined. Germline CDR1 and CDR2: MNHEY and SVGAGI. There are 15 residues in the CDR3. V was pared by 2 bases and J by 1 base, with 10 bases between. CDR3 residues: CASSYRSSGTDTQYF. CDR3 nucleotides: TGTGCCAGCAGTTACCGGTCGTCCGGCACAGATACGCAGTATTTT.

The chain recombines TRBV6-6 with TRBJ2-1; 7 bases map to TRBD1. Germline CDR1 and CDR2: MNHNY and SVGAGI (reference sequence). The CDR3 covers 15 residues. After removal of 3 bases from V and 8 bases from J, the junction contained 10 bases not matched to a gene. The CDR3 DNA follows: TGTGCCAGCAGTTATTTTACAGGGGCTCAGGATGAGCAGTTCTTC. Its translation is CASSYFTGAQDEQFF.

This clonotype showed up many times. J is TRBJ1-5 and V is TRBV7-8; the match to TRBD1 covers 9 bases. The J segment lost 0 bases and the V segment lost 2 bases, leaving 8 bases of the junction unmatched. CDR3 length: 18 amino acids. CDR1 SGHVS and CDR2 FQNEAQ come from the germline V gene. The CDR3 here is CASSLLIGDRDSNQPQHF. CDR3 DNA: TGTGCCAGCAGCTTACTTATAGGGGACAGGGATAGCAATCAGCCCCAGCATTTT.

The genes are TRBV28 and TRBJ2-1; D is undetermined. CDR3 length: 16 amino acids. With 5 bases removed from V and 5 bases from J, the gap between germline ends came to 19 bases. Germline CDR1 MDHEN, CDR2 SYDVKM. The CDR3 reads CASSPLSGSLDNEQFF. CDR3 DNA: TGTGCCAGCAGTCCCCTTTCCGGATCTTTAGACAATGAGCAGTTCTTC.

This clonotype was detected ten times or more. V usage is TRBV4-1 and J usage is TRBJ2-1; D gene uncertain. The CDR3 consists of 15 residues. Trimming pared 0 bases from V and 0 bases from J, leaving 6 bases between. CDR1 MGHRA and CDR2 YSYEKL come from the germline V gene. The CDR3 nucleotides are TGCGCCAGCAGCCAAGATCTCCGCTCCTACAATGAGCAGTTCTTC. Amino acids: CASSQDLRSYNEQFF.

Ten or more counts support this clonotype. This chain connects TRBV7-6 to TRBJ1-1; 10 bases map to TRBD1. The V gene's germline CDR1 is SGHVS and CDR2 FNYEAQ. The CDR3 covers 13 residues. The V gene end was trimmed by 5 bases and the J gene end by 5 bases; junction bases not matched to a gene: 2. The CDR3 DNA follows: TGTGCCAGCAGCGGACAGGGGGATACTGAAGCTTTCTTT. It is translated as CASSGQGDTEAFF.

The rearrangement links TRBV20-1 to TRBJ2-7, with 7 bases that match TRBD1. The J segment lost 3 bases and the V segment lost 2 bases, leaving 10 bases of the junction unmatched. In germline, CDR1 is DFQATT, CDR2 SNEGSKA (reference sequence). The CDR3 length is 15 residues. CDR3 bases: TGCAGTGCTAGAACCCCGGGACAGAATTTCTACGAGCAGTACGTC. As protein: CSARTPGQNFYEQYV.

The chain is built from TRBV19 and TRBJ2-1, with D tentatively TRBD1 (5 bases). The germline gives CDR1 LNHDA, CDR2 SQIVND (reference sequence). This CDR3 has 15 amino acids. The CDR3 protein is CVIGASSSSYNEQFF. DNA for the CDR3: TGTGTCATTGGGGCATCTTCCAGCTCCTACAATGAGCAGTTCTTC.

The chain joins TRBV29-1 to TRBJ1-1; TRBD1 matches at 7 bases. In germline, CDR1 is SQVTM, CDR2 ANQGSEA. J lost 5 bases, V lost 5 bases, and 8 bases had no gene match. This CDR3 spans 13 amino acids. The CDR3, as DNA: TGCAGCGTTCGGGTCAGGGGGTATACTGAAGCTTTCTTT. Its translation is CSVRVRGYTEAFF.